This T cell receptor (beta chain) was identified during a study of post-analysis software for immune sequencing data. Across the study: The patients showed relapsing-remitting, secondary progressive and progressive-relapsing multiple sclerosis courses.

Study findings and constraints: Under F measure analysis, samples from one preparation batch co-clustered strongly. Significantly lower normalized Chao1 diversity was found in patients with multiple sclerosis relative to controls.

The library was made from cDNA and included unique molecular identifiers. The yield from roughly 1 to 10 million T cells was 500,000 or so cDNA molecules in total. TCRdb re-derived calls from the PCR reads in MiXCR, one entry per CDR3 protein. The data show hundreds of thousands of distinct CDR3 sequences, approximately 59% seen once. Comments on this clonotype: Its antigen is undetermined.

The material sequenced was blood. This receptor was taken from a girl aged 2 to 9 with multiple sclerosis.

CDR3 loop: CASSPLVRETQYF. The CDR3 region has the DNA TGTGCCAGCAGTCCCCTAGTACGGGAGACCCAGTACTTC. V usage is TRBV2 and J usage is TRBJ2-5, with no clear D. Deletions cut 5 bases from V and 5 bases from J, with 12 bases between. Per the germline V gene, CDR1 is SNHLY and CDR2 is FYNNEI. This CDR3 has 13 residues.